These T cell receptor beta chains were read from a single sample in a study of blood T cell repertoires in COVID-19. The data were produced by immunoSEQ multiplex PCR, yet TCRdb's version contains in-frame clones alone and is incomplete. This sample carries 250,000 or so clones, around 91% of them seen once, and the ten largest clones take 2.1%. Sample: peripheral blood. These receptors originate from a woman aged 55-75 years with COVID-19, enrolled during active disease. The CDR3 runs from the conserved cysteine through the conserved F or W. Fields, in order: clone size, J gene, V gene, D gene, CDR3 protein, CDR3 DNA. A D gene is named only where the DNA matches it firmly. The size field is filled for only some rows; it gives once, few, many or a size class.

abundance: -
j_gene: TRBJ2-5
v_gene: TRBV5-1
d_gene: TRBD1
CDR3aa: CASRAEGAEETQYF
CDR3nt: TGCGCCAGCAGAGCTGAGGGGGCCGAAGAGACCCAGTACTTC

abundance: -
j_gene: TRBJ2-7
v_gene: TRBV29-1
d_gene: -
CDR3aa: CSVEDQGSSYEQYF
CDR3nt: TGCAGCGTTGAGGATCAGGGGTCCTCCTACGAGCAGTACTTC

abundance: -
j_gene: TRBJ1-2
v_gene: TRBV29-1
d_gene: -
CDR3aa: CSAPRQGGNYGYTF
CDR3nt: TGCAGCGCCCCCCGGCAGGGTGGTAACTATGGCTACACCTTC

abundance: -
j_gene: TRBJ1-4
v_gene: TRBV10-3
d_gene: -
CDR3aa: CAISEATGGGEKLFF
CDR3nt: TGTGCCATCAGTGAGGCGACCGGTGGGGGGGAAAAACTGTTTTTT

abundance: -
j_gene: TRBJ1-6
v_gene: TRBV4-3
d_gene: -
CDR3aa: CASSQDRIGDSPLHF
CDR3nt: TGCGCCAGCAGCCAAGATCGGATAGGGGATTCACCCCTCCACTTT

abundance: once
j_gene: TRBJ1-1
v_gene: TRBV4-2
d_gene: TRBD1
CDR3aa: CASSFRDRAVGTEAFF
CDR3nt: TGTGCCAGCAGCTTCCGGGACAGGGCTGTAGGGACTGAAGCTTTCTTT

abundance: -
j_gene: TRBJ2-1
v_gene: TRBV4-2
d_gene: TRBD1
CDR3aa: CASSQDRGTGSLSYNEQFF
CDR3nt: TGTGCCAGCAGCCAAGATAGAGGGACAGGGTCCCTTTCTTACAATGAGCAGTTCTTC

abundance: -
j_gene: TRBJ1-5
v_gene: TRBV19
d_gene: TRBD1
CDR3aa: CASSIGRGGNQPQHF
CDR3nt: TGTGCCAGTAGTATAGGCAGGGGGGGCAATCAGCCCCAGCATTTT

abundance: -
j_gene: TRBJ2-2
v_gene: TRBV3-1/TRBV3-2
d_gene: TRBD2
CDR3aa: CASSQGDGGGTGELFF
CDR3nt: TGTGCCAGCAGCCAGGGCGACGGGGGGGGCACCGGGGAGCTGTTTTTT

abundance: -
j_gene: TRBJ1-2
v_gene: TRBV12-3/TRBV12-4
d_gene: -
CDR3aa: CASSRQANYGYTF
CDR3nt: TGTGCCAGCAGTCGACAGGCTAACTATGGCTACACCTTC

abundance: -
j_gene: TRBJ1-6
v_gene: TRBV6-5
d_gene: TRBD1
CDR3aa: CASSYRMEGATPLHF
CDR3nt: TGTGCCAGCAGTTACCGAATGGAGGGGGCAACGCCCCTCCACTTT

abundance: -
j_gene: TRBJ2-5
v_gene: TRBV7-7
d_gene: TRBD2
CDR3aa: CASSFASGGGETRYF
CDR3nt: TGTGCTAGCAGCTTCGCTAGCGGGGGAGGTGAGACCCGGTACTTC

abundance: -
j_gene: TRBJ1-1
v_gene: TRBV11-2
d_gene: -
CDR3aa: CASSFYLVGFGGTEAFF
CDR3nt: TGTGCCAGCAGCTTTTATCTCGTTGGCTTCGGGGGGACTGAAGCTTTCTTT

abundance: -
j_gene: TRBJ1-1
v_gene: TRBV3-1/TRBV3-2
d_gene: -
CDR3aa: CASSQGHRAFF
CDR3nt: TGTGCCAGCAGCCAGGGACATAGAGCTTTCTTT

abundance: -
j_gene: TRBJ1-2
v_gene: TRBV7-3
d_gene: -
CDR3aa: CASSLSGQFGYGYTF
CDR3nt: TGTGCCAGCAGCTTAAGTGGACAGTTTGGCTATGGCTACACCTTC

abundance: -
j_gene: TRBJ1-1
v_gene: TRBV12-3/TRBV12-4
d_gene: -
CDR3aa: CASSRSTADGAFF
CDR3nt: TGTGCCAGCAGCCGTTCGACAGCCGATGGAGCTTTCTTT

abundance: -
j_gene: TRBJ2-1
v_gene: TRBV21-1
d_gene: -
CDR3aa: CASSKHRKYNEQFF
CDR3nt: TGTGCCAGCAGCAAACACAGAAAATACAATGAGCAGTTCTTC

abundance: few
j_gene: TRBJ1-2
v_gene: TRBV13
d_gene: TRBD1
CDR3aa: CASSPERGLRGYTF
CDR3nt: TGTGCCAGCAGCCCCGAAAGGGGGCTCCGGGGCTACACCTTC

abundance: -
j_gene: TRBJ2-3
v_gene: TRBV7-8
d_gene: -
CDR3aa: CASSSTARRTDTQYF
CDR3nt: TGTGCCAGCAGCTCCACAGCCCGGCGCACAGATACGCAGTATTTT

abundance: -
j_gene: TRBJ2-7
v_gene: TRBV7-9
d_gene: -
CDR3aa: CASGSQGRRSYEQYF
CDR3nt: TGTGCCAGCGGCTCCCAGGGAAGGCGTTCCTACGAGCAGTACTTC

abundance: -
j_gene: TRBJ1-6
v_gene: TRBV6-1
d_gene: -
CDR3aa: CASSERRGQGNSPLHF
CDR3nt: TGTGCCAGCAGTGAAAGGAGAGGGCAGGGGAATTCACCCCTCCACTTT

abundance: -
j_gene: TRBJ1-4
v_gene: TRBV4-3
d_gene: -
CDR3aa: CASSQDPTPATNEKLFF
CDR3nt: TGCGCCAGCAGCCAAGATCCTACCCCCGCAACTAATGAAAAACTGTTTTTT

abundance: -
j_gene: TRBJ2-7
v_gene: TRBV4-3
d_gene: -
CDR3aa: CASSQGLSLHEQYF
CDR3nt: TGCGCCAGCAGCCAAGGACTATCCCTACACGAGCAGTACTTC

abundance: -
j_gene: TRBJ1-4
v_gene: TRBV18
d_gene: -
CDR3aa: CASSPRSSGINEKLFF
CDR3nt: TGTGCCAGCTCACCACGTTCATCGGGGATTAATGAAAAACTGTTTTTT

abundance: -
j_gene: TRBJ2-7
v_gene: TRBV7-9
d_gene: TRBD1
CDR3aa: CASSSRTGNEQYF
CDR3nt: TGTGCCAGCAGCTCCAGGACAGGGAACGAGCAGTACTTC

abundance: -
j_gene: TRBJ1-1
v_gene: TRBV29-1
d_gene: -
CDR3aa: CSVEDLGGFADTEAFF
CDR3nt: TGCAGCGTTGAAGATCTGGGAGGTTTCGCGGACACTGAAGCTTTCTTT

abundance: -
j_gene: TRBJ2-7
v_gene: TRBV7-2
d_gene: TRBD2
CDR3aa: CASSSARTSSSYEQYF
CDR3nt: TGTGCCAGCAGCTCCGCCCGGACTAGCAGCTCCTACGAGCAGTACTTC

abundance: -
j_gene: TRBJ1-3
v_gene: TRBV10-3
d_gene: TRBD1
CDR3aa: CAISGLDRSFSGNTIYF
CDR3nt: TGTGCCATCAGTGGTTTGGACAGGAGTTTCTCTGGAAACACCATATATTTT

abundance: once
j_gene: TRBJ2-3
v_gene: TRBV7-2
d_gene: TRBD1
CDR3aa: CASSLAGTGSFYTDTQYF
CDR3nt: TGTGCCAGCAGCTTAGCGGGGACAGGGTCCTTTTACACAGATACGCAGTATTTT

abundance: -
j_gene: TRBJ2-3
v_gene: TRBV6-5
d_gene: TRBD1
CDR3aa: CASRPDRGSDTQYF
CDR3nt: TGTGCCAGCAGGCCAGACAGGGGATCCGATACGCAGTATTTT

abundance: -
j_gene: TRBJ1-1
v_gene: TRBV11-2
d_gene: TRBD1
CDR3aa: CASSSRDRIRNTEAFF
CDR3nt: TGTGCCAGCAGCTCCCGGGACAGGATTCGGAACACTGAAGCTTTCTTT

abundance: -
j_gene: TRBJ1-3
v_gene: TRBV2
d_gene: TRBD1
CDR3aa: CASITDRGISGNTIYF
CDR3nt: TGTGCCAGCATTACGGACAGGGGGATCTCTGGAAACACCATATATTTT

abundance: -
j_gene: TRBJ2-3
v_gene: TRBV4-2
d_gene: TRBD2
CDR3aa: CASSLWVAGSTDTQYF
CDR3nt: TGTGCCAGCAGCCTATGGGTAGCGGGGAGCACAGATACGCAGTATTTT

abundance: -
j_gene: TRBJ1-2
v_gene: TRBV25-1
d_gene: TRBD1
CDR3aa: CASTWDSGSYGYTF
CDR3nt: TGTGCCAGCACCTGGGACAGTGGGTCCTATGGCTACACCTTC

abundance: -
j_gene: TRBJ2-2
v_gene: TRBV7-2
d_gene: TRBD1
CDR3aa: CASSYVRTGTGELFF
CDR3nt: TGTGCCAGCAGCTATGTACGGACAGGGACCGGGGAGCTGTTTTTT

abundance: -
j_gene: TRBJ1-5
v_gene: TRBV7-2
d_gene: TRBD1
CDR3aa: CASSSTGTGVRGNQPQHF
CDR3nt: TGTGCCAGCAGCTCTACCGGGACAGGGGTTAGGGGCAATCAGCCCCAGCATTTT

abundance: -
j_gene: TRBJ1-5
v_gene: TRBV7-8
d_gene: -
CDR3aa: CASSLGRDSNQPQHF
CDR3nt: TGTGCCAGCAGCTTAGGCAGGGATAGCAATCAGCCCCAGCATTTT

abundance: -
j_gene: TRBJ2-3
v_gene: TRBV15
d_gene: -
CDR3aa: CATSGSADTQYF
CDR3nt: TGTGCCACCAGCGGTAGCGCAGATACGCAGTATTTT

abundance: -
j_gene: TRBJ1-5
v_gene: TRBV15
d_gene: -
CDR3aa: CATSLGGRNQPQHF
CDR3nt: TGTGCCACCAGCTTAGGGGGTCGGAACCAGCCCCAGCATTTT

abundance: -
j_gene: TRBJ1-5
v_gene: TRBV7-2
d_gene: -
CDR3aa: CASSLRSNQPQHF
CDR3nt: TGTGCCAGCAGCTTACGTAGCAATCAGCCCCAGCATTTT

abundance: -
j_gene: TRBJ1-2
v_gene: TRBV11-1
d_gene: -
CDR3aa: CASSSGWGSGYTF
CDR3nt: TGTGCCAGCAGCTCAGGGTGGGGATCCGGCTACACCTTC

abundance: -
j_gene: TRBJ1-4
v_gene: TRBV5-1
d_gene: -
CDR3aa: CASSLAPPGTNEKLFF
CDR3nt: TGCGCCAGCAGCTTAGCCCCCCCGGGGACTAATGAAAAACTGTTTTTT

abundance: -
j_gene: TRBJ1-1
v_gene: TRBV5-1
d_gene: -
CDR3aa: CASSPTDMGTEAFF
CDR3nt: TGCGCCAGCAGCCCAACAGACATGGGCACTGAAGCTTTCTTT

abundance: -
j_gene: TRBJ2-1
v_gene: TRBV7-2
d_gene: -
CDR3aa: CASRPPIRLREQFF
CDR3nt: TGTGCCAGCCGGCCCCCTATCAGACTACGTGAGCAGTTCTTC

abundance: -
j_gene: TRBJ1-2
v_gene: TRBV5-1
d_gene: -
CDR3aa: CASSPGVRKMDGYTF
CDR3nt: TGCGCCAGCAGCCCTGGCGTGCGGAAAATGGATGGCTACACCTTC

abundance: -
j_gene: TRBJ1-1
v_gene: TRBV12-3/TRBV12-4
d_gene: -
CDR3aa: CASSLGQSTEAFF
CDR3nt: TGTGCCAGCAGTTTAGGACAAAGCACTGAAGCTTTCTTT

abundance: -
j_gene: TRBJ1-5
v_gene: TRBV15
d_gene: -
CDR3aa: CATSRGGGGYQPQHF
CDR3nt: TGTGCCACCAGCAGAGGGGGGGGAGGGTATCAGCCCCAGCATTTT

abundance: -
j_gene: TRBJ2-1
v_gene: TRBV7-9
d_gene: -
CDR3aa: CATGGPSYNEQFF
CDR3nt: TGTGCCACCGGAGGCCCAAGTTACAATGAGCAGTTCTTC

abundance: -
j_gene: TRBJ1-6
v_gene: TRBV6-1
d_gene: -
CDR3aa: CASSEARNSPLHF
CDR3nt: TGTGCCAGCAGTGAAGCGAGGAATTCACCCCTCCACTTT

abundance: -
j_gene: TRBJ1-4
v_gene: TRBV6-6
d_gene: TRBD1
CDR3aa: CASRREGGKLFF
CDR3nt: TGTGCCAGCAGACGCGAAGGGGGCAAACTGTTTTTT

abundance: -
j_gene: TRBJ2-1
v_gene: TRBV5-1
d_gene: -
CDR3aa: CASSPHSGEMGFF
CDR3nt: TGCGCCAGCAGCCCACATTCCGGGGAGATGGGGTTCTTC

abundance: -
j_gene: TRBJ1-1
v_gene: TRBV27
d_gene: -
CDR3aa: CASSLMGQNTEAFF
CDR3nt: TGTGCCAGCAGTTTAATGGGACAGAACACTGAAGCTTTCTTT